These 31 T cell receptor beta chains originate from one sample sequenced in a study of T cells in tuberculosis (dated by TCRdb to the late 2010s). Library preparation employed the immunoSEQ multiplex PCR assay. What TCRdb holds here is the immuneACCESS table cut down to in-frame rearrangements. Part of the clones is not present; checked against another copy, under half of the missing clones reflect an unresolved V gene, and the others are unexplained. This sample gives over 30,000 clones in total; around 90% of them show up just once. The ten largest account for around 7.7% of the sample. The sequenced sample consisted of PBMCs. Receptor source: a donor aged 10 to 29 with latent tuberculosis or without tuberculosis infection. Some clones in this sample may be carry-over from other donors' samples.

V gene TRBV5-1 combines with J gene TRBJ2-2; 9 nucleotides match TRBD1. The CDR3 sequence is 15 residues long. Germline trimming cut 4 bases from V and 7 bases from J; bases unmatched to any gene: 8. The germline gives CDR1 SGHRS, CDR2 YFSETQ. In DNA, the CDR3 is TGCGCCAGCAGCACCGGACAGGGGAATAGCGGGGAGCTGTTTTTT. Translation: CASSTGQGNSGELFF.

This rearrangement joins TRBV19 to TRBJ2-2, with TRBD2 as a possible D gene (5 bases). Germline loops: CDR1 LNHDA, CDR2 SQIVND (reference sequence). The V end lost 4 bases, the J end lost 7 bases, and 10 bases lay between the germline ends. The CDR3 runs to 13 residues. Written as DNA, the CDR3 is TGTGCCAGTAGTACCATAGAGGGCGGGGAGCTGTTTTTT. The encoded protein is CASSTIEGGELFF.

The chain carries TRBV4-2 and TRBJ2-1; TRBD1 agrees at 9 bases. After removal of 2 bases from V and 5 bases from J, the junction contained 10 bases not matched to a gene. This CDR3 is built from 17 residues. In germline, CDR1 is LGHNA, CDR2 YNFKEQ. CDR3 residues: CASSQKPPGQGDNEQFF. The CDR3 DNA follows: TGTGCCAGCAGCCAAAAGCCCCCGGGACAGGGAGACAATGAGCAGTTCTTC.

The rearrangement joins TRBV5-1 to TRBJ1-1; D gene uncertain. Germline V gene sequence: CDR1 SGHRS, CDR2 YFSETQ. Trimming removed 0 bases at V and 2 bases at J, with 11 bases between. The CDR3 consists of 15 residues. The CDR3 sequence is CASSLAPTTNTEAFF. Written as DNA, the CDR3 is TGCGCCAGCAGCTTGGCTCCGACAACTAACACTGAAGCTTTCTTT.

The rearrangement uses TRBV5-1 and TRBJ1-1, with D hard to call. V gave up 7 bases and J gave up 1 base, with 11 bases separating them. The CDR3 is made up of 13 amino acids. Germline lookup yields CDR1 SGHRS and CDR2 YFSETQ. CDR3 sequence reads: CASGNTGNTEAFF. The CDR3 region has the DNA TGCGCCAGCGGTAACACGGGGAACACTGAAGCTTTCTTT.

The chain joins TRBV7-9 to TRBJ1-2; D perhaps matches TRBD1 (6 bases). The V gene's germline CDR1 is SEHNR and CDR2 FQNEAQ (reference sequence). Deletions cut 5 bases from V and 2 bases from J, with 9 bases between. This CDR3 is 13 amino acids long. The chain's CDR3 is CASSDTGNYGYTF. In nucleotides, the CDR3 is TGTGCCAGCAGCGATACAGGGAACTATGGCTACACCTTC.

The chain joins TRBV12-5 to TRBJ2-3; 11 bases map to TRBD2. The CDR3 contains 16 residues. The V segment lost 1 base and the J segment 5 bases; nucleotides outside the gene matches: 5. CDR1 is LGHNT, CDR2 FRNRAP, per germline. The CDR3 loop reads CASGLGSSGGRDTQYF. The CDR3 DNA reads as TGTGCTAGTGGTTTGGGATCTAGCGGGGGGCGAGATACGCAGTATTTT.

V and J are TRBV7-9 and TRBJ1-1; tentative D call: TRBD1 (6 bases). V lost 5 bases and J 0 bases, leaving 19 bases between the germline ends. CDR3 length: 17 amino acids. Germline V gene sequence: CDR1 SEHNR, CDR2 FQNEAQ (reference sequence). The CDR3 nucleotides are TGTGCCAGCAGCGGGGGCCGAGGCTATAACATGAACACTGAAGCTTTCTTT. It encodes CASSGGRGYNMNTEAFF.

J is TRBJ2-3 and V is TRBV19; possibly TRBD2 for D (6 bases). V lost 4 bases to trimming and J lost 4 bases, with 9 bases between them. The germline V gene encodes CDR1 LNHDA and CDR2 SQIVND (reference sequence). The CDR3 totals 13 residues. The CDR3 coding sequence is TGTGCCAGTAGTACCCGACTAGCAGATACGCAGTATTTT. It specifies CASSTRLADTQYF. The whole variable domain, remainder taken from reference TRBV19 and TRBJ2-3, is DGGITQSPKYLFRKEGQNVTLSCEQNLNHDAMYWYRQDPGQGLRLIYYSQIVNDFQKGDIAEGYSVSREKKESFPLTVTSAQKNPTAFYLCASSTRLADTQYFGPGTRLTVL.

The rearrangement links TRBV9 to TRBJ1-2; 10 positions match TRBD1. Trimming cost V 4 bases and J 2 bases; bases outside gene matches: 11. CDR1 and CDR2 from the germline V gene are SGDLS and YYNGEE. The CDR3 covers 17 residues. In DNA form, the CDR3 reads TGTGCCAGCAGCCCCCAAGGGACAGGGGATGCAAACTATGGCTACACCTTC. This encodes CASSPQGTGDANYGYTF.

This chain uses TRBV9 with TRBJ2-1, with unresolved D. This CDR3 is built from 11 residues. The germline V gene encodes CDR1 SGDLS and CDR2 YYNGEE. V was pared by 9 bases and J by 4 bases, with 8 bases between. The CDR3 loop reads CAIPVYNEQFF. In nucleotides, the CDR3 is TGTGCCATCCCCGTTTACAATGAGCAGTTCTTC.

The CDR3 region is CAWSGTGNEQYF. CDR3 sequence (DNA): TGTGCCTGGAGTGGGACAGGGAACGAGCAGTACTTC. J is TRBJ2-7 and V is TRBV30, with TRBD1 matching 8 bases. V shed 1 base and J 5 bases; nucleotides not matched to a gene: 1. CDR1 GTSNPN and CDR2 SVGIG come from the germline V gene (reference sequence). The CDR3 covers 12 residues.

V is TRBV10-1 and J is TRBJ1-2, with D possibly being TRBD1 (6 bases). The length of the CDR3 is 13 residues. The germline V gene encodes CDR1 WNHNN and CDR2 SYGVQD (reference sequence). V lost 4 bases and J lost 4, with 10 bases in between. In DNA form, the CDR3 reads TGCGCCAGCAGTGCAGGGGACCCCTATGGCTACACCTTC. It specifies CASSAGDPYGYTF.

The V gene is TRBV4-1, the J gene TRBJ2-7; TRBD1 might be the D (5 bases). CDR3 size: 14 residues. V lost 2 bases and J lost 2, with 10 bases in between. The germline V gene encodes CDR1 MGHRA and CDR2 YSYEKL. CDR3 region: CASSQTWGPYEQYF. CDR3 DNA sequence: TGCGCCAGCAGCCAAACGTGGGGCCCCTACGAGCAGTACTTC.

The V and J genes are TRBV30 and TRBJ2-7, with D hard to call. This CDR3 has 14 residues. Trimming pared 0 bases from V and 10 bases from J, leaving 19 bases between. The V gene's germline CDR1 is GTSNPN and CDR2 SVGIG (reference sequence). In DNA form, the CDR3 reads TGTGCCTGGAGTGTACCCCCGTTCCTGCCGGTACAGTACTTC. This gives the protein CAWSVPPFLPVQYF. The full variable domain, with the rest looked up from reference TRBV30 and TRBJ2-7, is SQTIHQWPATLVQPVGSPLSLECTVEGTSNPNLYWYRQAAGRGLQLLFYSVGIGQISSEVPQNLSASRPQDRQFILSSKKLLLSDSGFYLCAWSVPPFLPVQYFGPGTRLTVT.

This clone came up once. The CDR3: CASSHRQDPYNEQFF. The CDR3 DNA reads as TGTGCCAGCAGTCATCGACAGGACCCCTACAATGAGCAGTTCTTC. The V gene is TRBV28, the J gene TRBJ2-1; perhaps TRBD1 as D (6 bases). Germline assignment: CDR1 MDHEN and CDR2 SYDVKM. This CDR3 spans 15 amino acids. Trimming took 5 bases from V and 2 from J, leaving 13 bases between them. The whole variable domain, remainder taken from reference TRBV28 and TRBJ2-1, is DVKVTQSSRYLVKRTGEKVFLECVQDMDHENMFWYRQDPGLGLRLIYFSYDVKMKEKGDIPEGYSVSREKKERFSLILESASTNQTSMYLCASSHRQDPYNEQFFGPGTRLTVL.

The rearrangement uses TRBV27 and TRBJ2-2, with TRBD2 matching 10 bases. The CDR3 totals 17 residues. The germline V gene has CDR1 MNHEY and CDR2 SMNVEV (reference sequence). Germline trimming cut 2 bases from V and 0 bases from J; bases unmatched to any gene: 3. The CDR3 loop is CASSLRTSGSNTGELFF. CDR3 DNA sequence: TGTGCCAGCAGTTTACGGACTAGCGGATCGAACACCGGGGAGCTGTTTTTT.

The V gene is TRBV27, the J gene TRBJ2-1; the D gene is possibly TRBD2 (6 bases). The CDR3 is 19 amino acids. The ends were cut back, 5 bases at V and 2 bases at J, with 25 bases in the middle. CDR1 MNHEY and CDR2 SMNVEV come from the germline V gene (reference sequence). The chain's CDR3 is CASSRVAGGGLGTYNEQFF. The DNA of the CDR3 is TGTGCCAGCAGTCGCGTCGCGGGCGGAGGGTTGGGCACCTACAATGAGCAGTTCTTC.

The genes are TRBV19 and TRBJ1-2; 11 bases agree with TRBD1. Germline CDR1 and CDR2: LNHDA and SQIVND (reference sequence). After removal of 5 bases from V and 8 bases from J, the junction contained 10 bases not matched to a gene. The CDR3 is made up of 15 amino acids. CDR3: CASSSAGQGAYGYTF. CDR3 nucleotides: TGTGCCAGTAGTTCGGCCGGACAGGGGGCTTACGGCTACACCTTC. Using reference TRBV19 and TRBJ1-2 for the parts outside the CDR3, the full variable domain is DGGITQSPKYLFRKEGQNVTLSCEQNLNHDAMYWYRQDPGQGLRLIYYSQIVNDFQKGDIAEGYSVSREKKESFPLTVTSAQKNPTAFYLCASSSAGQGAYGYTFGSGTRLTVV.

The V call is TRBV5-1, the J call TRBJ2-7; 13 bases are a match to TRBD2. From germline, CDR1 is SGHRS and CDR2 YFSETQ. V trimming: 0 bases; J trimming: 5 bases; junction bases outside the gene matches: 11. This CDR3 comprises 18 residues. DNA for the CDR3: TGCGCCAGCAGCTTGGCGGGACTAGCGGGATCTGTCATCGACGAGCAGTACTTC. This encodes CASSLAGLAGSVIDEQYF.

This clone was detected only a few times. J is TRBJ1-1 and V is TRBV5-6; TRBD1 matches 9 bases. Germline CDR1 is SGHDT and CDR2 is YYEEEE. V lost 4 bases, J lost 1 base, and 5 bases stayed unmatched. This CDR3 comprises 15 residues. The CDR3 loop reads CASSEAGQGNTEAFF. The CDR3 DNA reads TGTGCCAGCAGCGAGGCGGGACAGGGGAACACTGAAGCTTTCTTT.

The gene calls are TRBV18 and TRBJ1-2, with TRBD1 matching over 11 bases. Losses at the gene ends were 3 bases for V and 3 bases for J; bases not matched to a gene: 3. Looked up from germline, CDR1 is KGHSH and CDR2 is LQKENI. The CDR3 consists of 15 residues. The CDR3 loop is CASSPGQGADYGYTF. The CDR3, as DNA: TGTGCCAGCTCACCCGGACAGGGGGCCGACTATGGCTACACCTTC.

This chain uses TRBV19 with TRBJ2-7; TRBD1 matches at 7 bases. Germline V gene sequence: CDR1 LNHDA, CDR2 SQIVND (reference sequence). Trimming cost V 10 bases and J 0 bases; bases outside gene matches: 9. This CDR3 spans 14 amino acids. DNA of the CDR3: TGTGCCACGAAACAGGGGCCAAGCTCCTACGAGCAGTACTTC. Translation: CATKQGPSSYEQYF.

The chain combines TRBV10-3 with TRBJ1-5; weak D call: TRBD1 (5 bases). V lost 4 bases and J 3 bases, leaving 10 bases between the germline ends. Per germline, CDR1 ENHRY and CDR2 SYGVKD. CDR3 length: 14 residues. In DNA, the CDR3 is TGTGCCATCAGTGGAGAAGGGGACAATCAGCCCCAGCATTTT. Translated, it gives CAISGEGDNQPQHF.

V gene TRBV6-6 combines with J gene TRBJ2-3; TRBD2 matches at 8 bases. With V trimmed by 1 base and J by 4 bases, 1 base remained unmatched. CDR1 MNHNY and CDR2 SVGAGI come from the germline V gene (reference sequence). This CDR3 region has 14 residues. The CDR3 region has the DNA TGTGCCAGCAGTTACTTCGGGGGGGCAGATACGCAGTATTTT. Its translation is CASSYFGGADTQYF.

The J gene is TRBJ2-7, the V gene TRBV7-9, with 11 positions matching TRBD2. CDR1 is SEHNR and CDR2 is FQNEAQ in the germline V gene (reference sequence). The CDR3 consists of 15 residues. V lost 4 bases and J lost 5; bases outside the gene matches: 7. The CDR3 bases are TGTGCCAGCAGCTCACGACTAGCGGGGAATCACGAGCAGTACTTC. It translates to CASSSRLAGNHEQYF.

The chain employs TRBV5-1 and TRBJ1-1, with 11 bases identical to TRBD1. The germline V gene encodes CDR1 SGHRS and CDR2 YFSETQ. The CDR3 spans 15 residues. V shed 7 bases, J shed 3 bases, and the junction held 8 bases outside the gene matches. The CDR3 DNA is TGCGCCAGCCGGACAGGGGGCCTACGGGACACTGAAGCTTTCTTT. Its protein is CASRTGGLRDTEAFF.

This rearrangement joins TRBV7-9 to TRBJ2-3, with 12 positions matching TRBD2. The trim removed 5 bases at V and 3 bases at J, leaving 12 bases unmatched. This CDR3 is 18 amino acids long. CDR1 and CDR2 (germline): SEHNR, FQNEAQ (reference sequence). The CDR3 protein is CASSPSSGRAGKTDTQYF. As DNA, the CDR3 is TGTGCCAGCAGCCCATCTAGCGGGAGGGCCGGAAAGACAGATACGCAGTATTTT.

The V gene is TRBV7-9, the J gene TRBJ2-1; 7 bases fit TRBD2. The trim removed 0 bases at V and 3 bases at J, leaving 2 bases unmatched. The CDR3 consists of 15 residues. The V gene's germline CDR1 is SEHNR and CDR2 FQNEAQ (reference sequence). The CDR3 coding sequence is TGTGCCAGCAGCTTAGCGGCGGGAGTCTACAATGAGCAGTTCTTC. As protein: CASSLAAGVYNEQFF.

The chain uses TRBV13 and TRBJ1-2, with 9 bases that match TRBD1. Germline CDR1 is PRHDT and CDR2 is FYEKMQ (reference sequence). The CDR3 is made up of 14 amino acids. Trimming took 2 bases from V and 4 from J; bases not matched to a gene: 2. This CDR3 reads CASSLTGGGYGYTF. CDR3 bases: TGTGCCAGCAGCTTAACAGGGGGCGGCTATGGCTACACCTTC.

In DNA form, the CDR3 reads TGTGCCAGCAGTCCTAGGGGGGAGACCCAGTACTTC. Amino acids: CASSPRGETQYF. V and J are TRBV2 and TRBJ2-5, with D possibly TRBD1 on 6 matching bases. CDR3 size: 12 residues. V was cut by 5 bases and J by 5 bases, with 9 bases left in between. CDR1 is SNHLY, CDR2 FYNNEI, per germline. The full variable domain, completed using reference TRBV2 and TRBJ2-5, is EPEVTQTPSHQVTQMGQEVILRCVPISNHLYFYWYRQILGQKVEFLVSFYNNEISEKSEIFDDQFSVERPDGSNFTLKIRSTKLEDSAMYFCASSPRGETQYFGPGTRLLVL.